The rows below give T cell receptor beta chains drawn from one sample of a study of cytomegalovirus exposure and HLA in healthy donors. This table comes from immunoSEQ multiplex PCR, and its TCRdb copy is limited to in-frame clones, with some not included. The sample carries approximately 73,000 clones, roughly 79% recorded once. Material: PBMCs. Receptors originate from a woman aged 35 to 49 in good health and CMV-seropositive. Each CDR3 is given with its conserved first and last residue. The order of the fields is J gene, V gene, D gene, clone size, CDR3 protein, CDR3 DNA. D genes are given only for firm matches. Not every row has a clone size; where given, it reads once, few, many or a size class.

j_call: TRBJ2-7; v_call: TRBV6-5; d_call: TRBD1; clone_size: NA; cdr3_aa: CASSSGTVQIYEQYF; cdr3_nt: TGTGCCAGCAGCTCAGGGACAGTTCAGATATACGAGCAGTACTTC
j_call: TRBJ1-2; v_call: TRBV19; d_call: TRBD1; clone_size: NA; cdr3_aa: CATSRGRGYGYTF; cdr3_nt: TGTGCCACCTCCAGGGGGCGAGGCTATGGCTACACCTTC
j_call: TRBJ1-2; v_call: TRBV7-9; d_call: TRBD1; clone_size: NA; cdr3_aa: CASSSARGRGTDYGYTF; cdr3_nt: TGTGCCAGCAGCTCCGCCAGGGGCAGGGGGACAGACTATGGCTACACCTTC
j_call: TRBJ2-7; v_call: TRBV6-5; d_call: TRBD1; clone_size: NA; cdr3_aa: CASSYLNPTGVDEQYF; cdr3_nt: TGTGCCAGCAGTTACCTCAACCCGACAGGGGTGGACGAGCAGTACTTC
j_call: TRBJ1-2; v_call: TRBV6-6; d_call: NA; clone_size: NA; cdr3_aa: CASSPQGGDYGYTF; cdr3_nt: TGTGCCAGCAGTCCACAGGGAGGGGACTATGGCTACACCTTC
j_call: TRBJ2-5; v_call: TRBV5-1; d_call: TRBD1; clone_size: NA; cdr3_aa: CASSNTGTGWETQYF; cdr3_nt: TGCGCCAGCAGCAACACCGGGACAGGGTGGGAGACCCAGTACTTC
j_call: TRBJ2-5; v_call: TRBV28; d_call: NA; clone_size: NA; cdr3_aa: CASTPPIDWKTQYF; cdr3_nt: TGTGCCAGCACCCCCCCCATAGACTGGAAGACCCAGTACTTC
j_call: TRBJ2-3; v_call: TRBV27; d_call: NA; clone_size: NA; cdr3_aa: CASSNIALLTDTQYF; cdr3_nt: TGTGCCAGCAGCAATATAGCGCTCCTCACAGATACGCAGTATTTT
j_call: TRBJ2-5; v_call: TRBV25-1; d_call: NA; clone_size: NA; cdr3_aa: CASSEWDGGETQYF; cdr3_nt: TGTGCCAGCAGTGAATGGGATGGAGGGGAGACCCAGTACTTC
j_call: TRBJ2-5; v_call: TRBV27; d_call: TRBD2; clone_size: NA; cdr3_aa: CASRLRTSGSGETQYF; cdr3_nt: TGTGCCAGCAGACTCCGGACTAGCGGGAGTGGTGAGACCCAGTACTTC
j_call: TRBJ2-7; v_call: TRBV4-1; d_call: TRBD1; clone_size: many; cdr3_aa: CASSQERGRPYEQYF; cdr3_nt: TGCGCCAGCAGCCAAGAGAGGGGGCGGCCCTACGAGCAGTACTTC
j_call: TRBJ2-7; v_call: TRBV7-8; d_call: NA; clone_size: NA; cdr3_aa: CASTPLRGSYEQYF; cdr3_nt: TGTGCCAGCACTCCGCTCCGGGGATCCTACGAGCAGTACTTC
j_call: TRBJ1-1; v_call: TRBV27; d_call: TRBD1; clone_size: NA; cdr3_aa: CASSLLTGNEAFF; cdr3_nt: TGTGCCAGCAGCCTACTGACAGGGAATGAAGCTTTCTTT
j_call: TRBJ2-5; v_call: TRBV6-1; d_call: TRBD2; clone_size: NA; cdr3_aa: CASSEYGLAGGLKETQYF; cdr3_nt: TGTGCCAGCAGTGAATACGGGCTAGCGGGGGGGCTGAAAGAGACCCAGTACTTC
j_call: TRBJ2-3; v_call: TRBV6-5; d_call: TRBD1; clone_size: NA; cdr3_aa: CASSYGQGSTDTQYF; cdr3_nt: TGTGCCAGCAGTTACGGACAGGGGAGCACAGATACGCAGTATTTT
j_call: TRBJ1-5; v_call: TRBV5-5; d_call: NA; clone_size: NA; cdr3_aa: CASRVGLTAGAEPQHF; cdr3_nt: TGTGCCAGCAGGGTAGGGCTCACGGCAGGGGCCGAGCCCCAGCATTTT
j_call: TRBJ1-6; v_call: TRBV7-9; d_call: NA; clone_size: NA; cdr3_aa: CASSDQGRRNSPLHF; cdr3_nt: TGTGCCAGCAGTGATCAGGGAAGAAGAAATTCACCCCTCCACTTT
j_call: TRBJ1-5; v_call: TRBV4-1; d_call: NA; clone_size: NA; cdr3_aa: CASSQGGSRAGVGQPQHF; cdr3_nt: TGCGCCAGCAGCCAAGGTGGGAGCAGGGCGGGGGTTGGGCAGCCCCAGCATTTT
j_call: TRBJ2-3; v_call: TRBV28; d_call: NA; clone_size: NA; cdr3_aa: CASSPPAPDTQYF; cdr3_nt: TGTGCCAGCAGTCCCCCCGCGCCAGATACGCAGTATTTT
j_call: TRBJ1-5; v_call: TRBV19; d_call: TRBD1; clone_size: NA; cdr3_aa: CASHDRVRGQPQHF; cdr3_nt: TGTGCCAGCCACGACAGGGTTCGAGGTCAGCCCCAGCATTTT
j_call: TRBJ1-2; v_call: TRBV5-8; d_call: TRBD1; clone_size: few; cdr3_aa: CASSFSAPGQGGGYTF; cdr3_nt: TGTGCCAGCAGCTTTTCCGCTCCGGGACAGGGGGGAGGCTACACCTTC
j_call: TRBJ1-1; v_call: TRBV18; d_call: NA; clone_size: NA; cdr3_aa: CASSHGVIGSEAFF; cdr3_nt: TGTGCCAGCTCACACGGGGTAATTGGATCCGAAGCTTTCTTT
j_call: TRBJ2-1; v_call: TRBV14; d_call: NA; clone_size: NA; cdr3_aa: CASSQDPFGGRVNEQFF; cdr3_nt: TGTGCCAGCAGCCAAGATCCTTTCGGGGGAAGGGTCAATGAGCAGTTCTTC
j_call: TRBJ1-5; v_call: TRBV28; d_call: NA; clone_size: NA; cdr3_aa: CASPPPGGRRGQPQHF; cdr3_nt: TGTGCCAGCCCACCCCCGGGCGGTCGGAGGGGTCAGCCCCAGCATTTT
j_call: TRBJ2-7; v_call: TRBV5-6; d_call: NA; clone_size: NA; cdr3_aa: CASSLFRRGYHEQYF; cdr3_nt: TGTGCCAGCAGCTTATTTCGTCGGGGGTACCACGAGCAGTACTTC
j_call: TRBJ1-4; v_call: TRBV27; d_call: TRBD1; clone_size: NA; cdr3_aa: CASSHYKQGEKLFF; cdr3_nt: TGTGCCAGCAGTCACTATAAACAGGGGGAAAAACTGTTTTTT
j_call: TRBJ2-7; v_call: TRBV2; d_call: TRBD2; clone_size: NA; cdr3_aa: CASSDQLAGGPYEQYF; cdr3_nt: TGTGCCAGCAGCGACCAACTAGCGGGAGGACCCTACGAGCAGTACTTC
j_call: TRBJ1-4; v_call: TRBV9; d_call: NA; clone_size: NA; cdr3_aa: CASSPRQAVNEKLFF; cdr3_nt: TGTGCCAGCAGCCCGAGACAGGCTGTTAATGAAAAACTGTTTTTT
j_call: TRBJ2-5; v_call: TRBV18; d_call: TRBD1; clone_size: few; cdr3_aa: CASSLGSTGQETQYF; cdr3_nt: TGTGCCAGCTCACTGGGTTCGACAGGGCAAGAGACCCAGTACTTC
j_call: TRBJ2-6; v_call: TRBV9; d_call: NA; clone_size: NA; cdr3_aa: CASSMNTKRYRSSGANVLTF; cdr3_nt: TGTGCCAGCAGCATGAACACTAAGCGGTATCGTAGCTCTGGGGCCAACGTCCTGACTTTC
j_call: TRBJ2-5; v_call: TRBV5-6; d_call: NA; clone_size: few; cdr3_aa: CASSLVGSQETQYF; cdr3_nt: TGTGCCAGCAGCTTGGTCGGTAGCCAAGAGACCCAGTACTTC
j_call: TRBJ1-1; v_call: TRBV5-1; d_call: TRBD1; clone_size: NA; cdr3_aa: CASSPGDRLNTEAFF; cdr3_nt: TGCGCCAGCAGCCCTGGGGACAGGCTGAACACTGAAGCTTTCTTT
j_call: TRBJ2-7; v_call: TRBV6-5; d_call: TRBD1; clone_size: NA; cdr3_aa: CASSNIRTGGYEQYF; cdr3_nt: TGTGCCAGCAGTAATATCAGGACAGGGGGCTACGAGCAGTACTTC
j_call: TRBJ1-1; v_call: TRBV2; d_call: TRBD1; clone_size: NA; cdr3_aa: CASSVSETGDMNTEAFF; cdr3_nt: TGTGCCAGCAGTGTAAGTGAGACAGGGGACATGAACACTGAAGCTTTCTTT
j_call: TRBJ2-5; v_call: TRBV6-5; d_call: TRBD1; clone_size: NA; cdr3_aa: CASSYGGQGKETQYF; cdr3_nt: TGTGCCAGCAGTTACGGGGGACAGGGAAAAGAGACCCAGTACTTC